The T cell receptor (beta chain) described here comes from a study of blood T cell repertoires in COVID-19. In the study overall: Italy, Spain and the United States were the sources of the convalescent and acute COVID-19 samples. Sources were T cells, B-cell-depleted T cells, or PBMCs; the material itself was cDNA or gDNA.

Germline CDR1 LGHNA, CDR2 YNFKEQ. Trimming took off 1 base at V and 2 bases at J, with 14 bases between the two ends. This CDR3 has 17 amino acids. Study processing details: Reference gene primer amplification gave estimated nucleated cell counts. This table comes from immunoSEQ multiplex PCR, and its TCRdb copy is limited to in-frame clones, with some not included. V and J calls and clone size come straight from that table; D and trimming were deduced from the DNA. This table holds about 140,000 clones, 82% found once. The clonotype was recovered from a woman older than 75 with acute or convalescent COVID-19. This sequence joins TRBV4-2 and TRBJ1-4, with D perhaps TRBD1 (6 bases). The sequencing sample was made of peripheral blood. In nucleotides, the CDR3 is TGTGCCAGCAGCCAAGGCGGGAGGGGGGGGACTAATGAAAAACTGTTTTTT. This encodes CASSQGGRGGTNEKLFF.